This T cell receptor beta chain was sequenced in a study of PD-L1 blockade in urothelial cancer. Time point described: peripheral blood 6 weeks after treatment start. A total of 1 to 8 samples per patient were collected pretreatment and on-treatment. Losses at the gene ends were 8 bases for V and 0 bases for J; bases not matched to a gene: 15. This CDR3 region has 19 residues. Germline-derived CDR1 and CDR2 are MNHEY and SMNVEV (reference sequence). Using immunoSEQ multiplex PCR, the repertoire was profiled, and TCRdb retains in-frame clones only, with some absent. The sample shows about 43,000 clones, roughly 80% of them seen only once.

The starting material was PBMCs, obtained around atezolizumab (anti-PD-L1) treatment. J is TRBJ2-3 and V is TRBV27, with 12 bases fitting TRBD2. The clonotype originates from a man between 60 and 75 years old with urothelial cancer. The CDR3 sequence: CASHMSGLAGYSSTDTQYF. The CDR3, as DNA: TGTGCCAGCCACATGAGCGGACTAGCGGGGTACTCTAGCACAGATACGCAGTATTTT.